A single T cell receptor (beta chain) is shown here with its context. Germline V gene sequence: CDR1 MNHEY, CDR2 SMNVEV (reference sequence). This CDR3 is built from 19 residues. Trimming took off 3 bases at V and 2 bases at J, with 23 bases between the two ends. This specimen comes from a study of blood T cell repertoires in COVID-19. Study details: T cells, B-cell-depleted T cells, or PBMCs provided the cDNA or gDNA that served as material.

Profiled with immunoSEQ multiplex PCR; TCRdb holds only in-frame clones, not every one. The sample yields nearly 15,000 clones, over 65% seen once. This chain connects TRBV27 to TRBJ2-1; D may be TRBD1 (7 bases). This receptor was identified in a human donor in a cohort sampled during active COVID-19. The sample comprised peripheral blood. The CDR3 spells CASSFSGSRGRFPYNEQFF. DNA of the CDR3: TGTGCCAGCAGTTTTAGCGGTAGCAGGGGGAGATTCCCCTACAATGAGCAGTTCTTC.